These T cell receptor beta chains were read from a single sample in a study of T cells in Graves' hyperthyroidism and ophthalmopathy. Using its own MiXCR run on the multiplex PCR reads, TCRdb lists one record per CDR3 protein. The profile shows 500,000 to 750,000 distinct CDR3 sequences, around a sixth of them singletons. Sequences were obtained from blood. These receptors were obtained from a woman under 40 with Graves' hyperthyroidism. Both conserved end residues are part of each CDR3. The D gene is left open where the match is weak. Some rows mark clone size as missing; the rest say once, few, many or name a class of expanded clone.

CDR3 protein: CASSERRGTLRTDTQYF; CDR3 DNA: TGTGCCAGCAGTGAAAGACGGGGGACTCTTCGCACAGATACGCAGTATTTT; clone size: many; J gene: TRBJ2-3; V gene: TRBV2; D gene: -
CDR3 protein: CASSLAPGGDETQYF; CDR3 DNA: TGTGCCAGCAGCTTAGCCCCCGGGGGGGATGAGACCCAGTACTTC; clone size: -; J gene: TRBJ2-5; V gene: TRBV7-2; D gene: TRBD2
CDR3 protein: CSARDGLAGVLGNEQFF; CDR3 DNA: TGCAGTGCTAGAGATGGACTAGCGGGAGTGTTAGGCAATGAGCAGTTCTTC; clone size: few; J gene: TRBJ2-1; V gene: TRBV20-1; D gene: TRBD2
CDR3 protein: CASSGSETDTQYF; CDR3 DNA: TGTGCCAGCAGCGGGTCGGAAACAGATACGCAGTATTTT; clone size: -; J gene: TRBJ2-3; V gene: TRBV5-6; D gene: -
CDR3 protein: CATSPYYNEQFF; CDR3 DNA: TGTGCCACCAGTCCGTACTACAATGAGCAGTTCTTC; clone size: many; J gene: TRBJ2-1; V gene: TRBV24-1; D gene: -
CDR3 protein: CATSASDDTEAFF; CDR3 DNA: TGTGCCACCAGTGCTAGCGATGACACTGAAGCTTTCTTT; clone size: many; J gene: TRBJ1-1; V gene: TRBV24-1; D gene: -
CDR3 protein: CAIRQDPNQPQHF; CDR3 DNA: TGTGCCATCAGGCAGGACCCCAATCAGCCCCAGCATTTT; clone size: many; J gene: TRBJ1-5; V gene: TRBV10-3; D gene: -
CDR3 protein: CASSGWGRASGQFF; CDR3 DNA: TGTGCCAGCAGTGGTTGGGGGAGGGCCTCGGGGCAGTTCTTC; clone size: -; J gene: TRBJ2-1; V gene: TRBV6-1; D gene: TRBD2
CDR3 protein: CASSRESGSPHEQYF; CDR3 DNA: TGTGCCAGCAGCCGGGAAAGCGGGAGCCCCCACGAGCAGTACTTC; clone size: many; J gene: TRBJ2-7; V gene: TRBV3-1; D gene: TRBD2
CDR3 protein: CASRDRYDSNQPQHF; CDR3 DNA: TGTGCCAGCAGAGACAGGTACGATAGCAATCAGCCCCAGCATTTT; clone size: many; J gene: TRBJ1-5; V gene: TRBV6-1; D gene: -
CDR3 protein: CAASPGGNTEAFF; CDR3 DNA: TGCGCCGCCAGCCCTGGGGGAAACACTGAAGCTTTCTTT; clone size: -; J gene: TRBJ1-1; V gene: TRBV4-1; D gene: -
CDR3 protein: CSASASGGGQEQYF; CDR3 DNA: TGCAGTGCTAGCGCATCCGGTGGGGGGCAGGAGCAGTACTTC; clone size: few; J gene: TRBJ2-7; V gene: TRBV20-1; D gene: -
CDR3 protein: CASSVSTGGADTQYF; CDR3 DNA: TGTGCCAGCAGTGTATCGACGGGAGGGGCAGATACGCAGTATTTT; clone size: many; J gene: TRBJ2-3; V gene: TRBV2; D gene: TRBD2
CDR3 protein: CAWSAVLAGYNEQFF; CDR3 DNA: TGTGCCTGGAGTGCTGTGCTAGCGGGATACAATGAGCAGTTCTTC; clone size: many; J gene: TRBJ2-1; V gene: TRBV30; D gene: TRBD2
CDR3 protein: CASSRGLAGGDTQYF; CDR3 DNA: TGCGCCAGCAGCAGGGGACTAGCGGGAGGAGATACGCAGTATTTT; clone size: many; J gene: TRBJ2-3; V gene: TRBV5-1; D gene: TRBD2
CDR3 protein: CASSRGSGADTQYF; CDR3 DNA: TGCGCCAGCTCACGCGGGAGTGGCGCAGATACGCAGTATTTT; clone size: many; J gene: TRBJ2-3; V gene: TRBV5-1; D gene: TRBD2
CDR3 protein: CASSRQGMDHSYNEQFF; CDR3 DNA: TGTGCCAGCAGTCGGCAGGGGATGGATCACTCCTACAATGAGCAGTTCTTC; clone size: many; J gene: TRBJ2-1; V gene: TRBV2; D gene: -
CDR3 protein: CRAFGTENTEAFF; CDR3 DNA: TGCAGGGCGTTTGGGACAGAGAACACTGAAGCTTTCTTT; clone size: many; J gene: TRBJ1-1; V gene: TRBV20-1; D gene: TRBD1
CDR3 protein: CASSELRTDTGELFF; CDR3 DNA: TGCGCCAGCAGTGAGCTGAGGACTGACACCGGGGAGCTGTTTTTT; clone size: -; J gene: TRBJ2-2; V gene: TRBV10-2; D gene: -
CDR3 protein: CASSLVGLAGGLHEQFF; CDR3 DNA: TGTGCCAGCAGTTTAGTTGGACTAGCGGGAGGGTTGCATGAGCAGTTCTTC; clone size: many; J gene: TRBJ2-1; V gene: TRBV12-3/TRBV12-4; D gene: TRBD2
CDR3 protein: CASRKFSDTQYF; CDR3 DNA: TGTGCCAGCAGGAAGTTCTCGGATACGCAGTATTTT; clone size: many; J gene: TRBJ2-3; V gene: TRBV2; D gene: -
CDR3 protein: CSVVFVQGAYEQYF; CDR3 DNA: TGCAGCGTTGTTTTTGTACAGGGGGCCTACGAGCAGTACTTC; clone size: -; J gene: TRBJ2-7; V gene: TRBV29-1; D gene: TRBD1
CDR3 protein: CASTAGGYEQFF; CDR3 DNA: TGTGCCAGCACGGCGGGGGGCTATGAGCAGTTCTTC; clone size: once; J gene: TRBJ2-1; V gene: TRBV25-1; D gene: TRBD2
CDR3 protein: CATSDLGARGTDTQYF; CDR3 DNA: TGTGCCACCAGTGATTTGGGCGCCCGGGGCACAGATACGCAGTATTTT; clone size: few; J gene: TRBJ2-3; V gene: TRBV24-1; D gene: -
CDR3 protein: CASSQRSGQPQHF; CDR3 DNA: TGCGCCAGCAGCCAAAGGTCAGGGCAGCCCCAGCATTTT; clone size: few; J gene: TRBJ1-5; V gene: TRBV4-1; D gene: -
CDR3 protein: CSARLAGATGELFF; CDR3 DNA: TGCAGTGCGCGACTAGCGGGAGCCACCGGGGAGCTGTTTTTT; clone size: -; J gene: TRBJ2-2; V gene: TRBV20-1; D gene: TRBD2
CDR3 protein: CASSLAFYGYTF; CDR3 DNA: TGTGCCAGCAGTTTAGCCTTCTATGGCTACACCTTC; clone size: once; J gene: TRBJ1-2; V gene: TRBV12-3/TRBV12-4; D gene: -
CDR3 protein: CASSSRGGITDTQYF; CDR3 DNA: TGTGCCAGCAGCTCCAGGGGGGGGATCACAGATACGCAGTATTTT; clone size: few; J gene: TRBJ2-3; V gene: TRBV7-3; D gene: -
CDR3 protein: CSATSSGSRSYEQYF; CDR3 DNA: TGCAGTGCTACATCTAGCGGGAGTCGTAGCTACGAGCAGTACTTC; clone size: many; J gene: TRBJ2-7; V gene: TRBV20-1; D gene: TRBD2
CDR3 protein: CASSQVQGASYEQYF; CDR3 DNA: TGTGCCAGCAGCCAAGTACAGGGGGCTTCCTACGAGCAGTACTTC; clone size: -; J gene: TRBJ2-7; V gene: TRBV3-1; D gene: TRBD1
CDR3 protein: CASSWRTAFSTEAFF; CDR3 DNA: TGTGCCAGCAGCTGGAGGACAGCTTTTAGCACTGAAGCTTTCTTT; clone size: few; J gene: TRBJ1-1; V gene: TRBV5-6; D gene: -